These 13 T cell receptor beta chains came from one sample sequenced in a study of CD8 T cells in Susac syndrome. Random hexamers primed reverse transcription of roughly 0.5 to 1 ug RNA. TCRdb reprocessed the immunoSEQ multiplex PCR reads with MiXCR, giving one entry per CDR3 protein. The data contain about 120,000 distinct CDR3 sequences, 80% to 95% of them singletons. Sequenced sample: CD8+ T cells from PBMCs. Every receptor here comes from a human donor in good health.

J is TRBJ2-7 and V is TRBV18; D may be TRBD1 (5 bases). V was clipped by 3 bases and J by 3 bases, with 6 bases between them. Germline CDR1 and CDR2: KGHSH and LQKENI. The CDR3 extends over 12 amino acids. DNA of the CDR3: TGTGCCAGCTCACCGACAGACTACGAGCAGTACTTC. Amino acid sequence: CASSPTDYEQYF.

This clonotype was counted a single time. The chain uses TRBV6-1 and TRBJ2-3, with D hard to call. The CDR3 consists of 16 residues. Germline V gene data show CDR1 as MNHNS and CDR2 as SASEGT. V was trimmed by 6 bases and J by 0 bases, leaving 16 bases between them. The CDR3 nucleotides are TGTGCCAGCAGCACTGCCTCTCGCCCTAGCACAGATACGCAGTATTTT. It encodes CASSTASRPSTDTQYF.

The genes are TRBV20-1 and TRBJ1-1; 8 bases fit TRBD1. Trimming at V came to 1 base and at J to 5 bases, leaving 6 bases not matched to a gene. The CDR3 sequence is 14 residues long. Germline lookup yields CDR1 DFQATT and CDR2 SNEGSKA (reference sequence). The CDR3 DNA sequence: TGCAGTGCTAGAGTCTCAGGGGGCTGGACTGAAGCTTTCTTT. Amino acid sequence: CSARVSGGWTEAFF.

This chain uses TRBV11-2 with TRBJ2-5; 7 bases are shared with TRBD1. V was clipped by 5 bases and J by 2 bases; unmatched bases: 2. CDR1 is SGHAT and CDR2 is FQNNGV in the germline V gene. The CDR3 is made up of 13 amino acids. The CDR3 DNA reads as TGTGCCAGCAGCGTGGACAGGCAAGAGACCCAGTACTTC. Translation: CASSVDRQETQYF.

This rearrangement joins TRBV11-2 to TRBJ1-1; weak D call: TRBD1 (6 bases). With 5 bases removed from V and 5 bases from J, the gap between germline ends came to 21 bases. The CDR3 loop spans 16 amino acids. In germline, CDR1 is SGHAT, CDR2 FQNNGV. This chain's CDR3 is CASSLLISRGATEAFF. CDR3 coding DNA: TGTGCCAGCAGCCTCCTAATCTCACGGGGGGCAACTGAAGCTTTCTTT.

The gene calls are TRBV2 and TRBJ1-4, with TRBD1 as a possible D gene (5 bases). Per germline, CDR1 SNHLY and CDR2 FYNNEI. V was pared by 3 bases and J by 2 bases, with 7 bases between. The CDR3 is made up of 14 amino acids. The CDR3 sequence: CASSERGTNEKLFF. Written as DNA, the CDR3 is TGTGCCAGCAGTGAGAGGGGTACTAATGAAAAACTGTTTTTT.

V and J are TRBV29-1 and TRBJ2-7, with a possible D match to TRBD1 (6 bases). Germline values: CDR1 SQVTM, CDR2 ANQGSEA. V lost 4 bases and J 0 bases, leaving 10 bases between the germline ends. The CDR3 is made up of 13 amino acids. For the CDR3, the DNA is TGCAGCGTTGCTGACAGGAGCTCCTACGAGCAGTACTTC. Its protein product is CSVADRSSYEQYF.

CDR3: CASSLSQGRTEAFF. Written as DNA, the CDR3 is TGTGCCAGCAGCTTAAGCCAGGGGAGAACTGAAGCTTTCTTT. The chain has TRBV11-1 and TRBJ1-1, with D tentatively TRBD1 (6 bases). Germline CDR1 reads SGHAT; CDR2 reads FQDESV (reference sequence). Trimming took 2 bases from V and 5 from J, leaving 12 bases between them. The CDR3 spans 14 residues.

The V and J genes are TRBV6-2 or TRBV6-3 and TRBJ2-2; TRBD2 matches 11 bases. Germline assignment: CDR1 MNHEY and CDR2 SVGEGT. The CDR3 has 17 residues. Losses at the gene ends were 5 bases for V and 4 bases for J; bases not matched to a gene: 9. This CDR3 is CASSPSTSGARTGELFF. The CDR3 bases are TGTGCCAGCAGTCCATCGACTAGCGGGGCCCGCACCGGGGAGCTGTTTTTT.

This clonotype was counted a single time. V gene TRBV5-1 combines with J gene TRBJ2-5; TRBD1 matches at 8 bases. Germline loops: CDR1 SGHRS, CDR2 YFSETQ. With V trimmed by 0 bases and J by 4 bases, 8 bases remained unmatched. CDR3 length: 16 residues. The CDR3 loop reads CASSLAPQGAGETQYF. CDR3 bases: TGCGCCAGCAGCTTGGCCCCCCAGGGGGCGGGAGAGACCCAGTACTTC.

The CDR3 sequence: CASSHDSEQYF. The CDR3 nucleotides are TGTGCCAGCAGCCACGACAGTGAGCAGTACTTC. J is TRBJ2-7 and V is TRBV7-9, with TRBD1 as a possible D gene (5 bases). Germline CDR1 is SEHNR and CDR2 is FQNEAQ (reference sequence). Trimming took 5 bases from V and 7 from J, leaving 9 bases between them. This CDR3 comprises 11 residues.

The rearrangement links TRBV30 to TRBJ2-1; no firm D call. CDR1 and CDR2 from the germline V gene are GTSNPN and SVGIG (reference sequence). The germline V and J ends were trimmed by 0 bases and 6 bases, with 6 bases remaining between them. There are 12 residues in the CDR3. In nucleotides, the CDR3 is TGTGCCTGGAGTGTGTCGGGCAATGAGCAGTTCTTC. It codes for CAWSVSGNEQFF.

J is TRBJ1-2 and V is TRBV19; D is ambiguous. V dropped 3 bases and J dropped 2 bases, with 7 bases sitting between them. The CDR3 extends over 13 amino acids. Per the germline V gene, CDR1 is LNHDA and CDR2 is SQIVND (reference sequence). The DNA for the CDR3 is TGTGCCAGTAGTATTTCCGCCAACTATGGCTACACCTTC. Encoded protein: CASSISANYGYTF.